The clone carrying this TCR beta chain appeared a single time. Its antigen is as yet unknown. Other DNA sequences in this sample translate to the same CDR3. This sample was included in a study of T cell responses to AZD1222 COVID-19 vaccine. CDR1 is SGHRS and CDR2 is YFSETQ in the germline V gene. V gave up 1 base and J gave up 1 base, with 2 bases separating them. The length of the CDR3 is 12 residues. The assay was immunoSEQ multiplex PCR, and TCRdb's table has in-frame clones only and misses some. The sample holds about 170,000 clones; roughly 92% are singletons and the top ten take roughly 1.6%. The study's findings and limits: With dominance at 160-218 and 743-854, vaccine-associated CD4 TCRs spanned spike. Repertoires in all cases were sampled only once the peak T cell response had passed.

This chain joins TRBV5-1 and TRBJ2-5; no firm D call. This sample comprised peripheral blood, obtained on day 0 of AZD1222 vaccination. The TCR comes from an adult in good health. CDR3 DNA: TGCGCCAGCAGCTTGTCCCAAGAGACCCAGTACTTC. Protein: CASSLSQETQYF.